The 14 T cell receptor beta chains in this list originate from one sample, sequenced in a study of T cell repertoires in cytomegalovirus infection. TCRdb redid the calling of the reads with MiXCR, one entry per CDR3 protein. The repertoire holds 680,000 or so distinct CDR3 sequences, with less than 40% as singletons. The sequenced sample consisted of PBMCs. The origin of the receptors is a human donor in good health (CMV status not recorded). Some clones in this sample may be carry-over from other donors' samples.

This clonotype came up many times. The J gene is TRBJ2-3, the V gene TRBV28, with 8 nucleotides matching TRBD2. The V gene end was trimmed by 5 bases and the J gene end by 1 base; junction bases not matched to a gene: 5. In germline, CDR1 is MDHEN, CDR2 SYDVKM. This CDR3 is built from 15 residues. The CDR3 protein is CASSTRRGGTDTQYF. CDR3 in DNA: TGTGCCAGCAGTACGCGGCGGGGGGGCACAGATACGCAGTATTTT.

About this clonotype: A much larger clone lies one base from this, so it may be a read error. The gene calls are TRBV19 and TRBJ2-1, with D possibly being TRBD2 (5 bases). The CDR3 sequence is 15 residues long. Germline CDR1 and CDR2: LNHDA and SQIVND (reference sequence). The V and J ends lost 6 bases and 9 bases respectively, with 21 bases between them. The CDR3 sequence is CASRLEGVSPSEQFF. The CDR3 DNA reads TGTGCCAGTAGACTAGAGGGAGTTTCGCCCAGTGAGCAGTTCTTC.

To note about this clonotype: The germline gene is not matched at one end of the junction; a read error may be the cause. The CDR3 sequence: CASLDRGLPQDTIYF. DNA for the CDR3: TGTGCCAGCTTAGACCGGGGCCTACCTCAAGACACCATATATTTT. The chain uses TRBV4-1 and TRBJ1-3; maybe TRBD1 (5 bases). Germline V gives CDR1 MGHRA, CDR2 YSYEKL. CDR3 length: 15 residues.

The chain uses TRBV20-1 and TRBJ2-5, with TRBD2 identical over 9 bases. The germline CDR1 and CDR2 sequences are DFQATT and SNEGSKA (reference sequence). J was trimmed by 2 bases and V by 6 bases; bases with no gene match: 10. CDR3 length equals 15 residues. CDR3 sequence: CSAPSTSGQQETQYF. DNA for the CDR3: TGCAGTGCCCCGTCGACTAGCGGTCAACAAGAGACCCAGTACTTC.

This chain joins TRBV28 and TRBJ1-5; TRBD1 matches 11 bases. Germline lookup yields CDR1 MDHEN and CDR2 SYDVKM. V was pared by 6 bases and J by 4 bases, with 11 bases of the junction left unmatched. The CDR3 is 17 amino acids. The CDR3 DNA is TGTGCCAGCAGCCCGGGACAGGGGGTGCGAGGAAATCAGCCCCAGCATTTT. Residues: CASSPGQGVRGNQPQHF.

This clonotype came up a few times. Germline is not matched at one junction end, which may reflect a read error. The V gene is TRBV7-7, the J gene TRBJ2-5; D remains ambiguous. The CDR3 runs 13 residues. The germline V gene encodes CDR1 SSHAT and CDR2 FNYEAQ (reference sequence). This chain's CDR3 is CASSLALGETQYF. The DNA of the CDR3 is TGTGCTAGCAGCTTAGCATTGGGGGAGACCCAGTACTTC.

As DNA, the CDR3 is TGTGCCAGCAGCATGTCGGGACCCCAGGACGAGCAGTACTTC. It translates to CASSMSGPQDEQYF. V gene TRBV7-3 combines with J gene TRBJ2-7; D may match TRBD1 or TRBD2 (5 bases each). Germline V CDR1 and CDR2: SGHTA, FQGTGA. Deletions cut 5 bases from V and 5 bases from J, with 16 bases between. The CDR3 sequence is 14 residues long.

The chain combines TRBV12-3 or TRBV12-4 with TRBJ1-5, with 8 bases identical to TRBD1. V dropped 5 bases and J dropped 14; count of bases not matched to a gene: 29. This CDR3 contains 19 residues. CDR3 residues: CASSPLPSYDRGPYHPKHF. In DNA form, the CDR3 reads TGTGCCAGCAGTCCCCTCCCCTCCTATGACAGGGGTCCTTATCACCCCAAGCATTTT.

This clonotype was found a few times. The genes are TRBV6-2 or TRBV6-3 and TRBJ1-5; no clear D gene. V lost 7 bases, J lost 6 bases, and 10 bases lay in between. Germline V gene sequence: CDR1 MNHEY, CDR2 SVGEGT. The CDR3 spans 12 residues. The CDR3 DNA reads TGTGCCAGCAAGGAGGGCCGTCAGCCCCAGCATTTT. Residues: CASKEGRQPQHF.

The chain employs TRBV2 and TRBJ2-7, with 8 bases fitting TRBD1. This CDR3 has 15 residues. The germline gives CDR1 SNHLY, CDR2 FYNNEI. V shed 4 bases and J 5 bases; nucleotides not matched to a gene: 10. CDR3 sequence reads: CASSGGPGGRDEQYF. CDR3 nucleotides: TGTGCCAGCAGTGGGGGGCCAGGGGGCCGGGACGAGCAGTACTTC.

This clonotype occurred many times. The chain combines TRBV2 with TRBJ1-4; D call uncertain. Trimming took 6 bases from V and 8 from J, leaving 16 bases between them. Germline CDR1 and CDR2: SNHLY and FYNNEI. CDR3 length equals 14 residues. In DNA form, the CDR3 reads TGTGCCAGCAGAATAGAAGGAGGGCAAGAAAAACTGTTTTTT. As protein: CASRIEGGQEKLFF.

CDR3 amino acids: CASSFVAYNEQFF. CDR3 bases: TGTGCCAGCAGTTTTGTGGCGTACAATGAGCAGTTCTTC. The genes are TRBV12-3 or TRBV12-4 and TRBJ2-1; D is unresolved. The V and J ends lost 3 bases and 4 bases respectively, with 7 bases between them. The CDR3 consists of 13 residues.

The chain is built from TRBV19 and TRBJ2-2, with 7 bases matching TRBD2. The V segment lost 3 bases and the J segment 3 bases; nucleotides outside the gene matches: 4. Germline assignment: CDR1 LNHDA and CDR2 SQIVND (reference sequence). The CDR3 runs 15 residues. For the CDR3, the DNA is TGTGCCAGTAGTATCCAGCGGGGCTACACCGGGGAGCTGTTTTTT. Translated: CASSIQRGYTGELFF.

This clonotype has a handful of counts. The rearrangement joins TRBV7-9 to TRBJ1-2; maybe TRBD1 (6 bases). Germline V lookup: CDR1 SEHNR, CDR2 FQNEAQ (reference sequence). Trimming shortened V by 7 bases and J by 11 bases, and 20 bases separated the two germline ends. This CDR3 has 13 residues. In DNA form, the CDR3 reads TGTGCCAGCACCCCTGTCTGGGGAAGGGGGTACACCTTC. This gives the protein CASTPVWGRGYTF.